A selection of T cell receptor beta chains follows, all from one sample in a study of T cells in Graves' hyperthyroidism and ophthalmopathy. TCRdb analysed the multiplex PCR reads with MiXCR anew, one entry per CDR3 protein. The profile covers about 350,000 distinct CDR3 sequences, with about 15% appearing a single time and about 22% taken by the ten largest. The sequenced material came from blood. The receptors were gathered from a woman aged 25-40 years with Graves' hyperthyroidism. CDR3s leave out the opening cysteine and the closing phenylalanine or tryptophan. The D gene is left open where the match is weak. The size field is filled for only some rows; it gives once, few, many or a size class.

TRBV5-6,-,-,ASSLSYQWSLEKLF
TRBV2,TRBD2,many,ASSGGLPTDTQY
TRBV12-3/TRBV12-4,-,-,ASRSRTPLNNEQF
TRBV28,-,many,ASGRGMGTEAF
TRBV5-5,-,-,ASSLSGTGTDTQY
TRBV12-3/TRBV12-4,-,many,AIDRGGAEAF
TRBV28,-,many,ASSLQSSYEQY
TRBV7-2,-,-,ASSLGRTFQGTQY
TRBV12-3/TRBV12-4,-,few,ASSLQPQTHEQY
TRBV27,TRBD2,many,ASSLRGTSGRNEQF
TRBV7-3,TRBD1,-,ASSPGQGRLNRTDTQY
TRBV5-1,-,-,ASGGQTWRGEQY
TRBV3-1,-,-,ASSQDYSPAGLYGYT
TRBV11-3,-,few,ASHLPRQPQH
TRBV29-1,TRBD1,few,SVSVGQSYEQY
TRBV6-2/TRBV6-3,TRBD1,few,ASRTGVGGYT
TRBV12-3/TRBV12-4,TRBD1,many,ASRAGGEQY
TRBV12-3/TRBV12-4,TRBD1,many,ASNDGQGRQPQH
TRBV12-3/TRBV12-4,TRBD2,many,ASSSLAGGTGELF
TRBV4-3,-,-,ASSQAGASYNEQF
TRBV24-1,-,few,ATSDPTYSGANVLT
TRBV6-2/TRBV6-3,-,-,ASSYREPNYGYT
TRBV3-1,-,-,ASSQQVHTDTQY
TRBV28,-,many,ASTSPEAHQTQY
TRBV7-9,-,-,ASSPDGGNDEQY
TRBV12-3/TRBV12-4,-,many,ASSLAYTGELF
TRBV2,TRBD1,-,ARNPAGQAISYEQY
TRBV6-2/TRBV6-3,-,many,ASSTGARGYT
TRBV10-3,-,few,AISESLDPQGQAKNIQY
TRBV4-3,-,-,ASSQEGLSWYT
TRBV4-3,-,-,ASSQLLGRYEQY
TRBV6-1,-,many,ASSPLDIYTEAF
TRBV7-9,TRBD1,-,ASSQGQGGEQY
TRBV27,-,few,ASSPLSVHEQY
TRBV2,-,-,ASSVWGPYNEKLF
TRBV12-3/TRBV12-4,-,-,ASRLLGNTIY
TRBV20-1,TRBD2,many,SARVSSGSYEQY
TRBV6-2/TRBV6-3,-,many,ASSPPFRGRKETQY
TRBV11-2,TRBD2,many,ASSSSGTRISETQY